Listed below are T cell receptor beta chains from one sample, sequenced in a study of blood T cell repertoires in COVID-19. Some clones are missing from TCRdb's copy, which holds only in-frame ones; the method was immunoSEQ multiplex PCR. The table shows about 330,000 clones, with roughly 90% occurring only once. The material sequenced was peripheral blood. The receptors shown here come from a woman in her 50s with active or convalescent COVID-19. The CDR3 runs from the conserved cysteine through the conserved F or W. Each record gives: V gene, J gene, CDR3 length, D gene, CDR3 DNA, CDR3 protein. The D gene is left open where the match is weak.

TRBV6-6,TRBJ1-5,13,TRBD1,TGTGCCAATCGACAGGGGCCGAATCAGCCCCAGCATTTT,CANRQGPNQPQHF
TRBV29-1,TRBJ2-7,14,-,TGCAGCGTTGCCATCAGGGTGCGCTCCTACGAGCAGTACTTC,CSVAIRVRSYEQYF
TRBV7-2,TRBJ2-2,16,-,TGTGCCAGCAGCTTAGCAGGGGCAGATCTCAGAGGGGAGCTGTTTTTT,CASSLAGADLRGELFF
TRBV9,TRBJ1-3,18,TRBD1,TGTGCCAGCAGCTCACGGGACAGGAGAGATCTCTCTGGAAACACCATATATTTT,CASSSRDRRDLSGNTIYF
TRBV19,TRBJ1-1,15,TRBD1,TGTGCCAGTAGTCCACAGGGGGTGGGGGACACTGAAGCTTTCTTT,CASSPQGVGDTEAFF
TRBV7-9,TRBJ1-3,14,-,TGTGCCAGCAGCTTACACGGTGCGGGAAACACCATATATTTT,CASSLHGAGNTIYF
TRBV19,TRBJ2-3,13,TRBD1,TGTGCCAGTAGGGACAGGGGGACAGATACGCAGTATTTT,CASRDRGTDTQYF
TRBV6-5,TRBJ2-2,15,TRBD1,TGTGCCAGCAGCGGGCCGACAGGGGGCACCGGGGAGCTGTTTTTT,CASSGPTGGTGELFF
TRBV6-5,TRBJ1-1,15,TRBD1,TGTGCCAGCAGCCGTCGGGGACAGGGTGGTGCTGAAGCTTTCTTT,CASSRRGQGGAEAFF
TRBV28,TRBJ1-5,16,TRBD1,TGTGCCAGCAGTTTACAGGGACAGGGGTTCAATCAGCCCCAGCATTTT,CASSLQGQGFNQPQHF
TRBV7-2,TRBJ2-7,15,TRBD1,TGTGCCAGCAGCTTAGTCGGACAGGGTACCCACGAGCAGTACTTC,CASSLVGQGTHEQYF
TRBV29-1,TRBJ1-4,13,TRBD1,TGCAGCGTGATACAGGGGACAAATGAAAAACTGTTTTTT,CSVIQGTNEKLFF
TRBV21-1,TRBJ2-7,20,-,TGTGCCAGCAGCAAAGCGGACAGGGGGCTAAAGGGGCCCCATATCTTTGGGCAGTACTTC,CASSKADRGLKGPHIFGQYF
TRBV7-2,TRBJ1-1,16,-,TGTGCCAGCAGCTTTCAGAATACAGGCTTGAACACTGAAGCTTTCTTT,CASSFQNTGLNTEAFF
TRBV19,TRBJ1-5,15,-,TGTGCCAGTAGTACCGCCGGGCAGGGAAATCAGCCCCAGCATTTT,CASSTAGQGNQPQHF
TRBV25-1,TRBJ1-1,13,-,TGTGCCAGCAGTGGGGACGGGGGAGATGAAGCTTTCTTT,CASSGDGGDEAFF